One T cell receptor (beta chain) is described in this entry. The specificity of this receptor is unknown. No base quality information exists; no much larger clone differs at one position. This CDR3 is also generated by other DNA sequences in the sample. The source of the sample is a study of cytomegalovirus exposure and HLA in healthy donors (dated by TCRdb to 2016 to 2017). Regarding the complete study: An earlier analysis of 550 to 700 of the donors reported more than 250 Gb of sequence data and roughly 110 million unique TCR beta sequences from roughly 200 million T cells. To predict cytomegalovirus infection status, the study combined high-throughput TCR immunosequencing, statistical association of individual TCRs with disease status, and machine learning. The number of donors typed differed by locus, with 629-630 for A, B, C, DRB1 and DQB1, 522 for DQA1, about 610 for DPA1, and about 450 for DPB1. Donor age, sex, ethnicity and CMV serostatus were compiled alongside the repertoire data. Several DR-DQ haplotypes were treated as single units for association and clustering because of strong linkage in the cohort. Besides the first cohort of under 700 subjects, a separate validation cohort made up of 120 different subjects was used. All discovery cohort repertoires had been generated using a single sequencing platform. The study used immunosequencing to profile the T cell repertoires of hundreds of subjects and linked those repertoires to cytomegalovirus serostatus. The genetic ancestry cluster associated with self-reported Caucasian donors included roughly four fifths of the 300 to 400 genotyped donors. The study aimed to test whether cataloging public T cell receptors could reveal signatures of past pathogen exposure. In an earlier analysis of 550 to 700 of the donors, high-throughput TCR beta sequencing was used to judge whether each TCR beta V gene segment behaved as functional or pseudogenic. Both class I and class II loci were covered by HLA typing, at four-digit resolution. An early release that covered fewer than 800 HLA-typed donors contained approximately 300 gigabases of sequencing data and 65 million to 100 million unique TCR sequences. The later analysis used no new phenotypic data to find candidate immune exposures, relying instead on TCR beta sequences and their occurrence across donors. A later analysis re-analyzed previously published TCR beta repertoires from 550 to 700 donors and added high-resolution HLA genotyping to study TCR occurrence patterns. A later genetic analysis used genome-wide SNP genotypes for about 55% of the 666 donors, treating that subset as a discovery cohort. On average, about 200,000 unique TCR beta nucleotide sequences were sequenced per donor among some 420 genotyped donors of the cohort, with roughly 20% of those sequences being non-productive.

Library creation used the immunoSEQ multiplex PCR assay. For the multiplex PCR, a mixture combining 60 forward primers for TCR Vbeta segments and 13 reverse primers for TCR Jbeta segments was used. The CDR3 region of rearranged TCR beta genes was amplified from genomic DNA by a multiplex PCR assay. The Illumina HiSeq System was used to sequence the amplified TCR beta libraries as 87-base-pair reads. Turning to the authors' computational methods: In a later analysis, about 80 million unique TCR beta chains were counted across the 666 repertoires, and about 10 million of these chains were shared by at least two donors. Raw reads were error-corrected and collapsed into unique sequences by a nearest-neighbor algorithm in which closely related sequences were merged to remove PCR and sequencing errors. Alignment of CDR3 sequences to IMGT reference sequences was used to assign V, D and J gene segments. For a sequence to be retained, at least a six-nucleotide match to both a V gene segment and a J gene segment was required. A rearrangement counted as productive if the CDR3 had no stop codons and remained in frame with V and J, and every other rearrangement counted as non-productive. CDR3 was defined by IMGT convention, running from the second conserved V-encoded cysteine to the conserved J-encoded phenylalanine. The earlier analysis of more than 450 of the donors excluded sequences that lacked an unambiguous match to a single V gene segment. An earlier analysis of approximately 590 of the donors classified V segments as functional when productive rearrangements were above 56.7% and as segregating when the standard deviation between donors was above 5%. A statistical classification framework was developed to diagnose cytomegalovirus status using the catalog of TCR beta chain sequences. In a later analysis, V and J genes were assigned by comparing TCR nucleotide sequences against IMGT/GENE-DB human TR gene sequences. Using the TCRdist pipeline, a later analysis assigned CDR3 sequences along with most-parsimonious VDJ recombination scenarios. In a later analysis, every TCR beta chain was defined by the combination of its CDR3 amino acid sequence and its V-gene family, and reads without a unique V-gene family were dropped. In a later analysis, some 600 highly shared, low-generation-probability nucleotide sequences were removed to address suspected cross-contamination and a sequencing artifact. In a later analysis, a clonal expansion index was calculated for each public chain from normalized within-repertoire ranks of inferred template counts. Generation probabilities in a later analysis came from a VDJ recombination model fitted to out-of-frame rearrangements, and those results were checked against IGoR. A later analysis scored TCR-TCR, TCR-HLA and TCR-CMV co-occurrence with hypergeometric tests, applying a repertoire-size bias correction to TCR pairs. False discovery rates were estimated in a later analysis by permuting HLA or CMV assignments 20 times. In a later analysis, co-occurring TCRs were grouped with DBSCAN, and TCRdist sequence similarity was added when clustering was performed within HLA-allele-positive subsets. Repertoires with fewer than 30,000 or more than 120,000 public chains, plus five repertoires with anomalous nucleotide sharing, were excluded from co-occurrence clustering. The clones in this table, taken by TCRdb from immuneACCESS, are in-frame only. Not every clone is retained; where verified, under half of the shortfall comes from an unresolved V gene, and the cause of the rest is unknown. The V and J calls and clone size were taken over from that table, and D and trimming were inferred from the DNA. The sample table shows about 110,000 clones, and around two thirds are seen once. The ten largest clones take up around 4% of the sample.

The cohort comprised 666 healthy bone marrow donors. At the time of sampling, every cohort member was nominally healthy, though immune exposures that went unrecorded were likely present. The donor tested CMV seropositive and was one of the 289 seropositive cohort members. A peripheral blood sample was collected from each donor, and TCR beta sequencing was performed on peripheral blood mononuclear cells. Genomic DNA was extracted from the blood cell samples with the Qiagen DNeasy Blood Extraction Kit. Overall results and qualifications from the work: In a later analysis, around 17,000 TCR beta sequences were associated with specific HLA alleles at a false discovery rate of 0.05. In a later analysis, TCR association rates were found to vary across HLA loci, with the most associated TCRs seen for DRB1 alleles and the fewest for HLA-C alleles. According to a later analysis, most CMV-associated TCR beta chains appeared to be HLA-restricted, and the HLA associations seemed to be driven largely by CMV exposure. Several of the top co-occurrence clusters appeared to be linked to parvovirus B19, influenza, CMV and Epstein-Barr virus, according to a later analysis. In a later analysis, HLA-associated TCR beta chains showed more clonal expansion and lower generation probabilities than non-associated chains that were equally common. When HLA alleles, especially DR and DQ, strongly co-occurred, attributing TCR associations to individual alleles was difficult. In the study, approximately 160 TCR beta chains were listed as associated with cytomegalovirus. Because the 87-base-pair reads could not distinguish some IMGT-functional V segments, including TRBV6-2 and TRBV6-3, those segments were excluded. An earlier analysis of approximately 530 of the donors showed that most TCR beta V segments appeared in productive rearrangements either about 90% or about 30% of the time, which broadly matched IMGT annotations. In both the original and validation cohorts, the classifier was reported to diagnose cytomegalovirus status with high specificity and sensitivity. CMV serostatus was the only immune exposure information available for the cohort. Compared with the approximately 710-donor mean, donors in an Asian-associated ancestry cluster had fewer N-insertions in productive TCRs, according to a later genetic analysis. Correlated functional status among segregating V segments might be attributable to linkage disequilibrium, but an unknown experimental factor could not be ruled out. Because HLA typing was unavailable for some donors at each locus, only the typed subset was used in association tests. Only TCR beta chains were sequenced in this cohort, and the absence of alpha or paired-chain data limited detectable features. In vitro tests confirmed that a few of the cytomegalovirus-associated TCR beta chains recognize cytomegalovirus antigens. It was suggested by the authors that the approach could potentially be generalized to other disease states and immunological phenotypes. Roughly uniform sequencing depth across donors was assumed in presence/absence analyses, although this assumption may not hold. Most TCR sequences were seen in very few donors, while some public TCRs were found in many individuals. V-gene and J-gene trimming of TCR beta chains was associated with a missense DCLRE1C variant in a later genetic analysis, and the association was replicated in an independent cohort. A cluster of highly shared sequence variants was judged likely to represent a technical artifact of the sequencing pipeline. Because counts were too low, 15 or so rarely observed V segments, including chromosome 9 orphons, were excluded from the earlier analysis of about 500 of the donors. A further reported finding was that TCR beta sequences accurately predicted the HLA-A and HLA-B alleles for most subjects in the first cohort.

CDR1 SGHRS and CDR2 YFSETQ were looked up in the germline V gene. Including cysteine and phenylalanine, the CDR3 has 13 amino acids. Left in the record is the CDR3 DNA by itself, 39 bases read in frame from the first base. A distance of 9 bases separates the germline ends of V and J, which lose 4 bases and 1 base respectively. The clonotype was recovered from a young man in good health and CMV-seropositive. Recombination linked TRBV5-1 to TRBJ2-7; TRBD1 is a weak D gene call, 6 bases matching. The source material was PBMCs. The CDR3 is CASSPGQSYEQYF. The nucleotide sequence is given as TGCGCCAGCAGCCCCGGACAGTCCTACGAGCAGTACTTC.